These 6 T cell receptor beta chains were sequenced from one sample in a study of blood T cells in healthy people across ages. A sample-barcoded 5' primer and a J-beta primer mix were used in a second PCR of roughly 7 to 11 cycles. One entry per CDR3 protein, called by TCRdb with MiXCR from the 5' RACE reads. The table shows approximately 800,000 distinct CDR3 sequences, with roughly 60% occurring only once. The sample comprised blood. These receptors all stem from a man aged 25-45 years in good health.

This clonotype was recorded once. Sequence at one end of the junction differs from germline and may be a read error. V usage is TRBV20-1 and J usage is TRBJ2-3, with 9 bases that match TRBD1. CDR3 length: 15 residues. Germline V gives CDR1 DFQATT, CDR2 SNEGSKA (reference sequence). CDR3 DNA sequence: TGCAATGCTGTCCACAGGGGGCAAAGGACAGATACGCAGTATTTT. Residues: CNAVHRGQRTDTQYF.

This clonotype has only a few counts. The genes are TRBV28 and TRBJ2-7; D may be TRBD2 (5 bases). The length of the CDR3 is 11 residues. V gave up 5 bases and J gave up 3 bases, with 5 bases separating them. Germline V CDR1 and CDR2: MDHEN, SYDVKM. CDR3 in DNA: TGTGCCAGCAGTGACTACTACGAGCAGTACTTC. Translating it yields CASSDYYEQYF. Together with reference TRBV28 and TRBJ2-7, the CDR3 gives the full variable domain: DVKVTQSSRYLVKRTGEKVFLECVQDMDHENMFWYRQDPGLGLRLIYFSYDVKMKEKGDIPEGYSVSREKKERFSLILESASTNQTSMYLCASSDYYEQYFGPGTRLTVT.

This clonotype was found a few times. V is TRBV5-5 and J is TRBJ2-5; D gene ambiguous. Germline V CDR1 and CDR2: SGHKS, YYEKEE (reference sequence). The CDR3 runs 13 residues. Trimming removed 2 bases at V and 5 bases at J, with 10 bases between. The CDR3 protein is CASSLQGWETQYF. The CDR3 DNA reads TGTGCCAGCAGCTTACAAGGGTGGGAGACCCAGTACTTC.

This clonotype was observed a handful of times. The rearrangement links TRBV7-2 to TRBJ2-4, with D tentatively TRBD1 (6 bases). The CDR3 consists of 14 residues. Between the trimmed V and J ends, which lost 5 bases and 0 bases, there was a span of 8 bases. Germline V lookup: CDR1 SGHTA, CDR2 FQGNSA. CDR3 residues: CASSGQRAKNIQYF. In DNA form, the CDR3 reads TGTGCCAGCAGCGGACAGAGAGCCAAAAACATTCAGTACTTC.

This clonotype was seen only a few times. This rearrangement joins TRBV20-1 to TRBJ2-1, with D tentatively TRBD2 (5 bases). Trimming cost V 3 bases and J 0 bases, with 15 bases left between them. The CDR3 runs to 16 residues. Germline V gene sequence: CDR1 DFQATT, CDR2 SNEGSKA (reference sequence). The CDR3 DNA follows: TGCAGTGCTAGGATGAAAAGCGGTTCCTCCTACAATGAGCAGTTCTTC. The encoded protein is CSARMKSGSSYNEQFF.

To note about this clonotype: It may be a read error: a sequence one base away is much more abundant. The chain recombines TRBV6-6 with TRBJ1-2; D is possibly TRBD1 (5 bases). Germline V CDR1 and CDR2: MNHNY, SVGAGI (reference sequence). The CDR3 has 16 amino acids. CDR3 bases: TGTGTCAGCAGTCCCGGACATACCGTTAGAAACTATGGCTACACCTTC. Its translation is CVSSPGHTVRNYGYTF.